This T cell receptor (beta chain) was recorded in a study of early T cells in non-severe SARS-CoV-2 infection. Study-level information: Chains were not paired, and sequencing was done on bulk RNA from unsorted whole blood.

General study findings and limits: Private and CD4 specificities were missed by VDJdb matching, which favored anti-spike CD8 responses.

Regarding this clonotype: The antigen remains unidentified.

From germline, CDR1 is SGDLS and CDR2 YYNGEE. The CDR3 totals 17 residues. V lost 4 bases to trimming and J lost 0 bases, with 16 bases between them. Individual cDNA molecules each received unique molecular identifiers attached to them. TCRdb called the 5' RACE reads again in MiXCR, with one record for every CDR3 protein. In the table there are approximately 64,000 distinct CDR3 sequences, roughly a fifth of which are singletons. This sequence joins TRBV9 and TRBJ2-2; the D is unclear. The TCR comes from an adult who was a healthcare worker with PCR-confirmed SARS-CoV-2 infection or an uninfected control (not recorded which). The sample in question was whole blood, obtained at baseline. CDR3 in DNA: TGTGCCAGCAGCCTAAGCATAGAAACATCGAACACCGGGGAGCTGTTTTTT. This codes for CASSLSIETSNTGELFF. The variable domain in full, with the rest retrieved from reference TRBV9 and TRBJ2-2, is DSGVTQTPKHLITATGQRVTLRCSPRSGDLSVYWYQQSLDQGLQFLIQYYNGEERAKGNILERFSAQQFPDLHSELNLSSLELGDSALYFCASSLSIETSNTGELFFGEGSRLTVL.